Listed below are T cell receptor beta chains from one sample, sequenced in a study of cytomegalovirus exposure and HLA in healthy donors. Only in-frame clones appear in the TCRdb table, and some are missing; sequencing was by immunoSEQ multiplex PCR. The sample consists of approximately 92,000 clones, over 70% of them appearing once. Sequencing input: PBMCs. These receptors came from a man aged 50-59 years in good health and CMV-seropositive. CDR3s include the opening cysteine and the closing phenylalanine or tryptophan. Each record gives: J gene, D gene, clone size, CDR3 length, V gene, CDR3 DNA, CDR3 protein. A D gene is named only where the DNA matches it firmly. Part of the rows lack a size; the others show once, few, many or a class for expanded clones.

J gene: TRBJ2-5
D gene: TRBD1
clone size: few
CDR3 length: 16
V gene: TRBV9
CDR3 DNA: TGTGCCAGCAGCGTGAGTCCGGGACAGGGCGGGGAGACCCAGTACTTC
CDR3 protein: CASSVSPGQGGETQYF

J gene: TRBJ2-1
D gene: TRBD2
clone size: .
CDR3 length: 17
V gene: TRBV14
CDR3 DNA: TGTGCCAGCAGCCAAGATCTGCCTAGCGGGGGGGCCAATGAGCAGTTCTTC
CDR3 protein: CASSQDLPSGGANEQFF

J gene: TRBJ2-1
D gene: TRBD1
clone size: .
CDR3 length: 17
V gene: TRBV7-2
CDR3 DNA: TGTGCCAGCAGCCTACTCCCCGGTCAGGGGGACCACAATGAGCAGTTCTTC
CDR3 protein: CASSLLPGQGDHNEQFF

J gene: TRBJ1-1
D gene: TRBD1
clone size: .
CDR3 length: 16
V gene: TRBV5-6
CDR3 DNA: TGTGCCAGCAGCTACGACAGGGGAAGATCAATTAGTGAAGCTTTCTTT
CDR3 protein: CASSYDRGRSISEAFF

J gene: TRBJ1-5
D gene: .
clone size: .
CDR3 length: 18
V gene: TRBV4-3
CDR3 DNA: TGCGCCAGCAGCCAAGATCCCCAGGGAATGGGAAGCAATCAGCCCCAGCATTTT
CDR3 protein: CASSQDPQGMGSNQPQHF

J gene: TRBJ2-3
D gene: .
clone size: .
CDR3 length: 16
V gene: TRBV5-1
CDR3 DNA: TGCGCCAGCAGCTTGGCCCCGGGGACTTTCACAGATACGCAGTATTTT
CDR3 protein: CASSLAPGTFTDTQYF

J gene: TRBJ2-6
D gene: .
clone size: .
CDR3 length: 16
V gene: TRBV14
CDR3 DNA: TGTGCCAGCAGCCCTACACCGTTAGCCGGGGCCAACGTCCTGACTTTC
CDR3 protein: CASSPTPLAGANVLTF

J gene: TRBJ2-7
D gene: TRBD1
clone size: .
CDR3 length: 17
V gene: TRBV15
CDR3 DNA: TGTGCCACCAGCAGAGCCCTCCCGGGACAGGGGTTGTACGAGCAGTACTTC
CDR3 protein: CATSRALPGQGLYEQYF

J gene: TRBJ2-7
D gene: .
clone size: .
CDR3 length: 15
V gene: TRBV27
CDR3 DNA: TGTGCCAGCAGTTTAGTAGGGGTTGACGCCCGCTACGAGTACTTC
CDR3 protein: CASSLVGVDARYEYF

J gene: TRBJ2-3
D gene: TRBD1
clone size: .
CDR3 length: 15
V gene: TRBV6-6
CDR3 DNA: TGTGCCAGCAGTTATTCCGGACAGGTCACGGATACGCAGTATTTT
CDR3 protein: CASSYSGQVTDTQYF

J gene: TRBJ2-1
D gene: .
clone size: .
CDR3 length: 17
V gene: TRBV7-6
CDR3 DNA: TGTGCCAGCAGCTTAGCAGCGGGCGCAATCTCCTACAATGAGCAGTTCTTC
CDR3 protein: CASSLAAGAISYNEQFF

J gene: TRBJ1-1
D gene: .
clone size: .
CDR3 length: 15
V gene: TRBV19
CDR3 DNA: TGTGCCAGTAGTATAGATACAGGATCGAACACTGAAGCTTTCTTT
CDR3 protein: CASSIDTGSNTEAFF

J gene: TRBJ2-3
D gene: TRBD2
clone size: .
CDR3 length: 17
V gene: TRBV27
CDR3 DNA: TGTGCCAGCGGGAGGTTTAGCGGGGGGGCCTTGACAGATACGCAGTATTTT
CDR3 protein: CASGRFSGGALTDTQYF

J gene: TRBJ1-2
D gene: .
clone size: few
CDR3 length: 13
V gene: TRBV19
CDR3 DNA: TGTGCCAGTAGTCCTACCCGTAGCTATGGCTACACCTTC
CDR3 protein: CASSPTRSYGYTF

J gene: TRBJ1-5
D gene: .
clone size: .
CDR3 length: 15
V gene: TRBV6-5
CDR3 DNA: TGTGCCAGCAGTTATTCGGCTGGACAACATCAGCCCCAGCATTTT
CDR3 protein: CASSYSAGQHQPQHF

J gene: TRBJ1-3
D gene: TRBD1
clone size: few
CDR3 length: 16
V gene: TRBV28
CDR3 DNA: TGTGCCAGCAGTTTATGGGTGGGACAGGGAGGAAACACCATATATTTT
CDR3 protein: CASSLWVGQGGNTIYF

J gene: TRBJ1-4
D gene: .
clone size: .
CDR3 length: 14
V gene: TRBV11-2
CDR3 DNA: TGTGCCAGCAGCGATAGACAGTCTAATGAAAAACTGTTTTTT
CDR3 protein: CASSDRQSNEKLFF

J gene: TRBJ1-2
D gene: .
clone size: few
CDR3 length: 11
V gene: TRBV6-5
CDR3 DNA: TGTGCCACACAAGAGGTGTTGGGCTACACCTTC
CDR3 protein: CATQEVLGYTF

J gene: TRBJ2-5
D gene: TRBD2
clone size: .
CDR3 length: 14
V gene: TRBV27
CDR3 DNA: TGTGCCAGCAGCTTCAGCGGGGCCCAAGAGACCCAGTACTTC
CDR3 protein: CASSFSGAQETQYF

J gene: TRBJ1-4
D gene: .
clone size: .
CDR3 length: 17
V gene: TRBV19
CDR3 DNA: TGTGCCAGTAGTCTCCCGGCCACCTCTCGAGGGTATGAAAAACTGTTTTTT
CDR3 protein: CASSLPATSRGYEKLFF

J gene: TRBJ2-1
D gene: .
clone size: .
CDR3 length: 13
V gene: TRBV13
CDR3 DNA: TGTGCCAGCAGCCCCCGGGAATACAATGAGCAGTTCTTC
CDR3 protein: CASSPREYNEQFF

J gene: TRBJ1-2
D gene: TRBD1
clone size: many
CDR3 length: 14
V gene: TRBV19
CDR3 DNA: TGTGCCAGCGCTCAAGAGGGGGCGGGCTATGGCTACACCTTC
CDR3 protein: CASAQEGAGYGYTF

J gene: TRBJ2-4
D gene: .
clone size: .
CDR3 length: 15
V gene: TRBV5-1
CDR3 DNA: TGCGCCAGCAGCTGGGCGACAGGTGGAAAAAACATTCAGTACTTC
CDR3 protein: CASSWATGGKNIQYF

J gene: TRBJ1-1
D gene: TRBD1
clone size: .
CDR3 length: 15
V gene: TRBV7-9
CDR3 DNA: TGTGCCAGCAGCTTATTAGGACAGGGGTACACTGAAGCTTTCTTT
CDR3 protein: CASSLLGQGYTEAFF

J gene: TRBJ1-2
D gene: TRBD1
clone size: once
CDR3 length: 13
V gene: TRBV4-3
CDR3 DNA: TGCGCCAGCAGCGGGACAGGGCACTATGGCTACACCTTC
CDR3 protein: CASSGTGHYGYTF

J gene: TRBJ1-2
D gene: .
clone size: .
CDR3 length: 15
V gene: TRBV6-1
CDR3 DNA: TGTGCCAGCAGTGAAGTTCTAGGGCAGGGATATGGCTACACCTTC
CDR3 protein: CASSEVLGQGYGYTF

J gene: TRBJ2-4
D gene: TRBD1
clone size: .
CDR3 length: 14
V gene: TRBV11-2
CDR3 DNA: TGTGCCAGCAGCTTAGCAGGGGGCGCGAACATTCAGTACTTC
CDR3 protein: CASSLAGGANIQYF

J gene: TRBJ1-1
D gene: .
clone size: .
CDR3 length: 13
V gene: TRBV18
CDR3 DNA: TGTGCCAGCTCACTTAGGGGGGGCACTGAAGCTTTCTTT
CDR3 protein: CASSLRGGTEAFF

J gene: TRBJ1-6
D gene: .
clone size: .
CDR3 length: 16
V gene: TRBV15
CDR3 DNA: TGTGCCACCAGCAGGTCCAGGGTACGCTATAATTCACCCCTCCACTTT
CDR3 protein: CATSRSRVRYNSPLHF

J gene: TRBJ1-1
D gene: .
clone size: .
CDR3 length: 18
V gene: TRBV5-8
CDR3 DNA: TGTGCCAGCAGCTTGCTAGATAAGGGGATTGGGTTTAACACTGAAGCTTTCTTT
CDR3 protein: CASSLLDKGIGFNTEAFF

J gene: TRBJ2-6
D gene: .
clone size: once
CDR3 length: 16
V gene: TRBV19
CDR3 DNA: TGTGCCAGTAGTATACAGGGGAACTCTGGGGCCAACGTCCTGACTTTC
CDR3 protein: CASSIQGNSGANVLTF

J gene: TRBJ1-6
D gene: TRBD1
clone size: few
CDR3 length: 18
V gene: TRBV4-3
CDR3 DNA: TGCGCCAGCAGCCAAGGGGACAGATTCTTCTCCTATAATTCACCCCTCCACTTT
CDR3 protein: CASSQGDRFFSYNSPLHF

J gene: TRBJ1-1
D gene: TRBD1
clone size: .
CDR3 length: 15
V gene: TRBV7-2
CDR3 DNA: TGTGCCAGCAGCTTGGGGACAGGGCCAGGGGCTGAAGCTTTCTTT
CDR3 protein: CASSLGTGPGAEAFF

J gene: TRBJ1-1
D gene: .
clone size: .
CDR3 length: 14
V gene: TRBV4-3
CDR3 DNA: TGCGCCAGCAGCCCAGGGGCCCCCGGCATGCGTGCTTTCTTT
CDR3 protein: CASSPGAPGMRAFF

J gene: TRBJ2-7
D gene: TRBD1
clone size: .
CDR3 length: 16
V gene: TRBV30
CDR3 DNA: TGTGCCTGGGAGGACGTCCGGACAGGGGGCGTTTACGAGCAGTACTTC
CDR3 protein: CAWEDVRTGGVYEQYF

J gene: TRBJ2-1
D gene: .
clone size: .
CDR3 length: 15
V gene: TRBV7-3
CDR3 DNA: TGTGCCAGCGGGTCGAGGGGGGGCTCCTACAATGAGCAGCTCTTC
CDR3 protein: CASGSRGGSYNEQLF

J gene: TRBJ1-5
D gene: .
clone size: .
CDR3 length: 14
V gene: TRBV2
CDR3 DNA: TGTGCCAGCAGTGGAGGGCAAGGCAATCAGCCCCAGCATTTT
CDR3 protein: CASSGGQGNQPQHF

J gene: TRBJ2-5
D gene: TRBD1
clone size: .
CDR3 length: 15
V gene: TRBV4-2
CDR3 DNA: TGTGCCAGCAGCCTAGGACAGGGGTTGAGAGAGACCCAGTACTTC
CDR3 protein: CASSLGQGLRETQYF

J gene: TRBJ1-1
D gene: .
clone size: .
CDR3 length: 13
V gene: TRBV6-5
CDR3 DNA: TGTGCCAGCATCGATGAGTTGTGGACTGAAGCTTTCTTT
CDR3 protein: CASIDELWTEAFF

J gene: TRBJ1-6
D gene: .
clone size: .
CDR3 length: 20
V gene: TRBV5-1
CDR3 DNA: TGCGCCAGCAGCGGCAAGCTCGGCGGCAGCTCGAGCTCCTATAATTCACCCCTCCACTTT
CDR3 protein: CASSGKLGGSSSSYNSPLHF

J gene: TRBJ1-2
D gene: TRBD1
clone size: .
CDR3 length: 15
V gene: TRBV7-9
CDR3 DNA: TGTGCCAGCAGCTTAGGCCAGGGGGCTAACTATGGCTACACCTTC
CDR3 protein: CASSLGQGANYGYTF

J gene: TRBJ1-2
D gene: .
clone size: few
CDR3 length: 13
V gene: TRBV7-2
CDR3 DNA: TGTGCCAGCAGCCCGGACAAAAACTATGGCTACACCTTC
CDR3 protein: CASSPDKNYGYTF

J gene: TRBJ2-5
D gene: .
clone size: .
CDR3 length: 14
V gene: TRBV6-6
CDR3 DNA: TGTGCCAGCAGTTACGCGGGGTTCCAAGAGACCCAGTACTTC
CDR3 protein: CASSYAGFQETQYF

J gene: TRBJ1-5
D gene: .
clone size: .
CDR3 length: 15
V gene: TRBV4-3
CDR3 DNA: TGCGCCAGCAGCCAAGGGGGCGGGGAGTATCAGCCCCAGAATTTT
CDR3 protein: CASSQGGGEYQPQNF